These 30 T cell receptor beta chains were all obtained from the same sample, sequenced in a study of blood T cell repertoires in COVID-19. Sequenced by immunoSEQ multiplex PCR; TCRdb stores in-frame clones only, minus some. The sample holds 80,000 to 100,000 clones, approximately 79% seen once. Material for sequencing was peripheral blood. The receptors derive from a man in his sixties or seventies with active or convalescent COVID-19.

This chain uses TRBV19 with TRBJ2-7; 8 positions agree with TRBD2. The CDR3 extends over 13 amino acids. CDR1 LNHDA and CDR2 SQIVND come from the germline V gene (reference sequence). The junction had 3 bases not matched to a gene; V was cut back by 5 bases and J by 3 bases. The CDR3 DNA is TGTGCCAGTAGTTCTAGCGGGCTCTACGAGCAGTACTTC. Translating gives CASSSSGLYEQYF.

This chain uses TRBV6-4 with TRBJ1-2; D may be TRBD1 (6 bases). CDR1 and CDR2 from the germline V gene are MRHNA and SNTAGT. V lost 2 bases and J 7 bases, leaving 11 bases between the germline ends. The length of the CDR3 is 13 residues. The chain's CDR3 is CASSDEQGSGYTF. CDR3 nucleotide sequence: TGTGCCAGCAGTGACGAACAGGGATCTGGCTACACCTTC.

This clone was observed a few times. The chain employs TRBV7-9 and TRBJ2-2; D not certain. The V end was cut by 3 bases, the J end by 5 bases, with 7 bases between. Per germline, CDR1 SEHNR and CDR2 FQNEAQ (reference sequence). The CDR3 loop spans 13 amino acids. CDR3 nucleotide sequence: TGTGCCAGCAGCTTTTCCCTGACCGGGGAGCTGTTTTTT. Protein sequence: CASSFSLTGELFF.

The chain is built from TRBV18 and TRBJ1-3; 7 bases align to TRBD1. The CDR3 extends over 14 amino acids. J gave up 3 bases and V 3 bases, and 2 bases lay outside the gene matches. Germline V gene lookup returns CDR1 KGHSH and CDR2 LQKENI. In DNA, the CDR3 is TGTGCCAGCTCACCCCAGGGGGGTGGAAACACCATATATTTT. It specifies CASSPQGGGNTIYF.

A single count supports this clone. An end of the junction differs from the germline gene, which may be a read error. The chain is built from TRBV6-2 or TRBV6-3 and TRBJ1-1; possibly TRBD1 for D (6 bases). Per the germline V gene, CDR1 is MNHEY and CDR2 is SVGEGT. The CDR3 has 11 residues. This CDR3 is CASSPPGEVFF. Here the CDR3 DNA reads TGTGCCAGCAGTCCCCCAGGGGAAGTTTTCTTT.

This clone was seen only once. V is TRBV5-1 and J is TRBJ1-1, with D perhaps TRBD1 (6 bases). CDR3 size: 11 residues. Looked up from germline, CDR1 is SGHRS and CDR2 is YFSETQ. With 4 bases removed from V and 11 bases from J, the gap between germline ends came to 12 bases. CDR3 region: CASSGAGAAFF. CDR3 in DNA: TGCGCCAGCAGCGGGGCGGGGGCGGCTTTCTTT.

The chain combines TRBV7-8 with TRBJ2-7; 13 bases are shared with TRBD2. Germline assignment: CDR1 SGHVS and CDR2 FQNEAQ. The junction had 5 bases not matched to a gene; V was cut back by 5 bases and J by 4 bases. The CDR3 runs 15 residues. DNA for the CDR3: TGTGCCAGCAGCCGTGGGACTAGCGGGGAGTACGAGCAGTACTTC. Translation: CASSRGTSGEYEQYF. Full variable domain (remainder filled in from reference TRBV7-8 and TRBJ2-7): GAGVSQSPRYKVAKRGQDVALRCDPISGHVSLFWYQQALGQGPEFLTYFQNEAQLDKSGLPSDRFFAERPEGSVSTLKIQRTQQEDSAVYLCASSRGTSGEYEQYFGPGTRLTVT.

V and J are TRBV5-4 and TRBJ1-6; tentative D call: TRBD1 (5 bases). Trimming shortened V by 6 bases and J by 9 bases, and 19 bases separated the two germline ends. CDR3 size: 15 residues. CDR1 is SGHNT, CDR2 YYREEE, per germline (reference sequence). CDR3 residues: CASTPGGSGSSPLHF. CDR3 DNA: TGTGCCAGCACACCGGGGGGATCGGGGAGTTCACCCCTCCACTTT.

The chain joins TRBV7-8 to TRBJ1-4; tentative D call: TRBD1 (5 bases). The V and J ends lost 1 base and 7 bases respectively, with 7 bases between them. Germline values: CDR1 SGHVS, CDR2 FQNEAQ. This CDR3 has 13 residues. The CDR3 protein is CASSLDRSEKLFF. CDR3 nucleotides: TGTGCCAGCAGCTTAGACAGGAGTGAAAAACTGTTTTTT.

The rearrangement uses TRBV4-1 and TRBJ2-1; the D gene is possibly TRBD1 (5 bases). With 1 base removed from V and 7 bases from J, the gap between germline ends came to 17 bases. The CDR3 contains 16 residues. Germline V gene data show CDR1 as MGHRA and CDR2 as YSYEKL. CDR3 in amino acids: CASSQVRRQLRNEQFF. The CDR3 region has the DNA TGCGCCAGCAGCCAAGTAAGGCGACAGCTGAGGAATGAGCAGTTCTTC.

The V and J genes are TRBV7-3 and TRBJ2-2, with D possibly TRBD2 on 6 matching bases. In germline, CDR1 is SGHTA, CDR2 FQGTGA. The CDR3 totals 16 residues. Trimming removed 1 base from V and 2 bases from J, with 11 bases in between. CDR3 nucleotide sequence: TGTGCCAGCAGCTTAATGGCGGGAATAAACACCGGGGAGCTGTTTTTT. Protein sequence: CASSLMAGINTGELFF.

This rearrangement joins TRBV15 to TRBJ1-4, with D tentatively TRBD1 (5 bases). Trimming took 0 bases from V and 10 from J, leaving 18 bases between them. Looked up from germline, CDR1 is LNHNV and CDR2 is YYDKDF (reference sequence). This CDR3 has 16 residues. CDR3 sequence reads: CATSRDGAGGAGKLFF. CDR3 coding DNA: TGTGCCACCAGCAGAGATGGGGCGGGAGGGGCAGGAAAACTGTTTTTT.

The chain uses TRBV6-5 and TRBJ2-7; 7 nucleotides match TRBD1. Looked up from germline, CDR1 is MNHEY and CDR2 is SVGAGI. This CDR3 is built from 15 residues. V lost 0 bases to trimming and J lost 3 bases; unmatched junction nucleotides: 5. The CDR3 DNA is TGTGCCAGCAGTTACTCGAACAGGGGAAGCTACGAGCAGTACTTC. Its protein product is CASSYSNRGSYEQYF.

In DNA form, the CDR3 reads TGTGCCAGCAGCTTTTGGGGGGAGATGGAGACCCAGTACTTC. It specifies CASSFWGEMETQYF. The chain combines TRBV7-9 with TRBJ2-5; weak D call: TRBD2 (6 bases). The CDR3 loop spans 14 amino acids. Deletions cut 3 bases from V and 5 bases from J, with 13 bases between. Germline V gene data show CDR1 as SEHNR and CDR2 as FQNEAQ (reference sequence).

The J gene is TRBJ1-1, the V gene TRBV6-5; TRBD1 is a possible D gene (6 bases). This CDR3 comprises 13 residues. Per germline, CDR1 MNHEY and CDR2 SVGAGI. Trimming took off 6 bases at V and 4 bases at J, with 12 bases between the two ends. CDR3 DNA sequence: TGTGCCAGCAGACTACAGGGCGCCACTGAAGCTTTCTTT. This translates into CASRLQGATEAFF.

This clone was seen only a few times. The chain carries TRBV19 and TRBJ2-3; 8 bases line up with TRBD2. The CDR3 has 18 residues. The ends lost 5 bases at V and 0 bases at J; junction bases unmatched: 13. Germline V CDR1 and CDR2: LNHDA, SQIVND (reference sequence). In DNA form, the CDR3 reads TGTGCCAGTAGTCCGACCAGGGCGGGGGGCCGGAGCACAGATACGCAGTATTTT. Its translation is CASSPTRAGGRSTDTQYF.

This sequence joins TRBV29-1 and TRBJ2-7, with TRBD1 matching over 8 bases. This CDR3 region has 13 residues. V lost 6 bases and J lost 5; bases outside the gene matches: 9. Germline-derived CDR1 and CDR2 are SQVTM and ANQGSEA. Here the CDR3 DNA reads TGCAGCGTCGGAGGACAGGGACTCCACGAGCAGTACTTC. Its protein is CSVGGQGLHEQYF.

This clone was recorded a few times. The chain is built from TRBV3-1 (or the pseudogene TRBV3-2) and TRBJ1-2; D not certain. Per the germline V gene, CDR1 is LGHDT and CDR2 is YNNKEL (reference sequence). The V gene lost 0 bases and the J gene lost 2 bases, with 13 bases spanning the gap. This CDR3 contains 16 residues. CDR3 DNA: TGTGCCAGCAGCCAAGATGCGGGGAGAAGGAACTATGGCTACACCTTC. This codes for CASSQDAGRRNYGYTF.

This chain links TRBV6-5 with TRBJ1-3; D not certain. CDR1 is MNHEY and CDR2 is SVGAGI in the germline V gene. The CDR3 length is 15 residues. The ends were cut back, 6 bases at V and 0 bases at J, with 12 bases in the middle. DNA for the CDR3: TGTGCCAGCAGATCGACACTGTCCTCTGGAAACACCATATATTTT. Translating it yields CASRSTLSSGNTIYF.

The rearrangement uses TRBV9 and TRBJ2-3; D is uncertain. This CDR3 region has 14 residues. Germline-derived CDR1 and CDR2 are SGDLS and YYNGEE. Trimming shortened V by 0 bases and J by 1 base, and 6 bases separated the two germline ends. The DNA of the CDR3 is TGTGCCAGCAGCGTAGTGGCAGGCACAGATACGCAGTATTTT. Translation gives CASSVVAGTDTQYF.

This clone was detected only a few times. The chain's CDR3 is CASSFGGLAKGTQYF. DNA of the CDR3: TGTGCCAGCAGCTTCGGGGGACTAGCGAAGGGGACCCAGTACTTC. The genes are TRBV7-9 and TRBJ2-5; 10 nucleotides align to TRBD2. This CDR3 is 15 amino acids long. Germline CDR1 is SEHNR and CDR2 is FQNEAQ (reference sequence). Trimming cost V 3 bases and J 7 bases; bases outside gene matches: 8. The variable domain in full, completed from reference TRBV7-9 and TRBJ2-5, reads DTGVSQNPRHKITKRGQNVTFRCDPISEHNRLYWYRQTLGQGPEFLTYFQNEAQLEKSRLLSDRFSAERPKGSFSTLEIQRTEQGDSAMYLCASSFGGLAKGTQYFGPGTRLLVL.

The chain recombines TRBV4-2 with TRBJ2-6; weak D call: TRBD2 (5 bases). The V gene's germline CDR1 is LGHNA and CDR2 YNFKEQ. V was trimmed by 4 bases and J by 2 bases, leaving 9 bases between them. The CDR3 covers 15 residues. CDR3 bases: TGTGCCAGCAGCCCCCCCGGGACTGGGGCCAACGTCCTGACTTTC. It encodes CASSPPGTGANVLTF.

The chain recombines TRBV5-4 with TRBJ2-1; 7 nucleotides line up with TRBD2. CDR3 length equals 16 residues. The V segment lost 0 bases and the J segment 3 bases; nucleotides outside the gene matches: 6. Looked up from germline, CDR1 is SGHNT and CDR2 is YYREEE (reference sequence). The CDR3 here is CASSLGGGVRYNEQFF. The CDR3 DNA reads as TGTGCCAGCAGCTTGGGGGGGGGAGTCCGCTACAATGAGCAGTTCTTC.

The rearrangement links TRBV11-2 to TRBJ2-5; TRBD1 matches at 8 bases. CDR3 size: 16 residues. CDR1 is SGHAT and CDR2 is FQNNGV in the germline V gene. V dropped 3 bases and J dropped 2; count of bases not matched to a gene: 8. CDR3 DNA sequence: TGTGCCAGCAGCTTCACGGGACAGGCGACACAAGAGACCCAGTACTTC. Protein: CASSFTGQATQETQYF.

This clone showed up just a few times. The rearrangement links TRBV5-1 to TRBJ1-1, with D hard to call. This CDR3 is built from 13 residues. Germline V lookup: CDR1 SGHRS, CDR2 YFSETQ. With 0 bases removed from V and 1 base from J, the gap between germline ends came to 4 bases. The CDR3 DNA follows: TGCGCCAGCAGCTTGGCAGGGAACACTGAAGCTTTCTTT. This sequence encodes CASSLAGNTEAFF.

This chain connects TRBV6-5 to TRBJ1-1, with TRBD1 matching 7 bases. Germline loops: CDR1 MNHEY, CDR2 SVGAGI. The CDR3 spans 13 residues. J was trimmed by 0 bases and V by 6 bases; bases with no gene match: 1. CDR3 nucleotides: TGTGCCAGCAGCGGGACAGTGAACACTGAAGCTTTCTTT. Translating it yields CASSGTVNTEAFF.

The rearrangement links TRBV5-1 to TRBJ2-7; 10 nucleotides line up with TRBD1. V was clipped by 4 bases and J by 4 bases; unmatched bases: 5. This CDR3 comprises 14 residues. Germline values: CDR1 SGHRS, CDR2 YFSETQ. The CDR3 here is CASSPDRGAYEQYF. The CDR3 region has the DNA TGCGCCAGCAGCCCGGACAGGGGGGCATACGAGCAGTACTTC.

The chain couples TRBV25-1 to TRBJ2-1; 11 nucleotides agree with TRBD2. CDR1 and CDR2 from the germline V gene are MGHDK and SYGVNS. This CDR3 has 15 amino acids. The trim removed 3 bases at V and 7 bases at J, leaving 5 bases unmatched. The CDR3 bases are TGTGCCAGCAGTGAGGGACTAGCGGTCTGGAATGAGCAGTTCTTC. It encodes CASSEGLAVWNEQFF.

V is TRBV2 and J is TRBJ2-5, with TRBD2 matching over 7 bases. The J segment lost 3 bases and the V segment lost 0 bases, leaving 4 bases of the junction unmatched. The CDR3 runs 15 residues. Germline CDR1 and CDR2: SNHLY and FYNNEI. The CDR3 region is CASSEAGDYKETQYF. For the CDR3, the DNA is TGTGCCAGCAGTGAAGCGGGGGACTACAAAGAGACCCAGTACTTC.

This chain uses TRBV6-5 with TRBJ1-5; the D is unclear. CDR3 length: 15 residues. Trimming pared 2 bases from V and 7 bases from J, leaving 15 bases between. Per germline, CDR1 MNHEY and CDR2 SVGAGI. The CDR3 nucleotides read TGTGCCAGCAGTTACGTGTCCCAGCAGCGACAGCCCCAGCATTTT. Translation gives CASSYVSQQRQPQHF.